The clone carrying this T cell receptor beta chain was recorded once. Trimming cost V 2 bases and J 0 bases; bases outside gene matches: 4. The CDR3 spans 17 residues. From germline, CDR1 is SEHNR and CDR2 FQNEAQ (reference sequence). Each of the donors was a healthy bone marrow donor. The donors, nominally healthy at sampling, likely had unrecorded immune exposures. This specimen comes from a study of cytomegalovirus exposure and HLA in healthy donors. The PCR contained 60 Vbeta and 13 Jbeta primers. Authors' data handling: In a later analysis, the count reached 74 million or so unique TCR beta chains, with around 11 million shared. Data came from immunoSEQ multiplex PCR; TCRdb stores just in-frame clones and leaves some out. That table is the source of V, J and clone size, and D and trimming were worked out from the DNA. Here the sample spans 160,000 or so clones, 83% being singletons.

The receptor was derived from a man aged 50-59 years in good health and CMV-seropositive. V and J are TRBV7-9 and TRBJ2-1, with 10 bases lining up with TRBD2. Sequenced input: PBMCs. The CDR3 loop reads CASSLLAGVLSYNEQFF. The CDR3 bases are TGTGCCAGCAGCTTACTAGCGGGGGTTCTCTCCTACAATGAGCAGTTCTTC.